This T cell receptor (beta chain) derives from a study of radiotherapy plus CTLA-4 blockade in lung cancer. Study results and caveats: Among reported predictors of response, early blood T cell clone dynamics with interferon-beta performed best. Tumor-origin TCR clones grew in blood after radiotherapy plus ipilimumab.

Of note for this clone: Antigen unknown.

The table came from immunoSEQ multiplex PCR; TCRdb's copy has only in-frame clones and leaves some out. The table has around 95,000 clones, roughly 80% seen once. The origin of this receptor is a human donor with non-small cell lung cancer who had stable disease on radiotherapy plus ipilimumab. Specimen: peripheral blood, collected from a patient treated with radiotherapy plus ipilimumab.

The CDR3 loop reads CATSRDQGLGDEQFF. The DNA of the CDR3 is TGTGCCACCAGCAGAGATCAGGGTCTGGGGGATGAGCAGTTCTTC. The rearrangement links TRBV15 to TRBJ2-1, with D perhaps TRBD1 or TRBD2 (5 bases each). From germline, CDR1 is LNHNV and CDR2 YYDKDF (reference sequence). The CDR3 sequence is 15 residues long. Trimming left V 0 bases short and J 8 bases short, with 14 bases between.